Shown below are 9 T cell receptor beta chains from a single sample sequenced in a study of regulatory T cells in long-lasting Graves disease (dated by TCRdb to the early 2020s). Libraries were prepared through multiplex PCR. The instrument given in TCRdb is Illumina HiSeq 4000. TCR beta libraries were built with iRepertoire HTBI primers and Arm-PCR amplification of CDR3 regions. TCRdb applied fastp at Q25 and MiXCR to the public reads, then kept only in-frame beta chains. Duplicate CDR3 protein sequences are folded into a single record with the most common DNA and genes. Here the sample has around 340,000 distinct CDR3 sequences; roughly a fifth occur a single time. The ten largest clones take up 29% of the sample. Sample time point, as interpreted from the label and publication: persistent/refractory GD, antithyroid drugs over 5 years with positive TRAb. For both TCR sequencing and RNA sequencing, RNA was extracted from PBMCs in TRIzol.

The sample was peripheral blood mononuclear cells (PBMCs), taken when the disease was refractory, from a patient treated with antithyroid drugs. The source of these receptors is a female donor with Graves disease.

Regarding this clonotype: The germline gene is not matched at one end of the junction; a read error may be the cause. This chain links TRBV10-3 with TRBJ2-2; 9 bases align to TRBD2. The CDR3 extends over 16 amino acids. CDR1 is ENHRY and CDR2 is SYGVKD in the germline V gene. The CDR3 DNA is TGTGCCATCAGGGCGACTAGCGGAGTGAACGCCGGGGAGCTGTTTTTT. This gives the protein CAIRATSGVNAGELFF.

This chain joins TRBV6-5 and TRBJ2-7, with D unclear. CDR1 and CDR2 (germline): MNHEY, SVGAGI. There are 15 residues in the CDR3. Deletions cut 3 bases from V and 6 bases from J, with 18 bases between. The CDR3 protein is CASSYTLDRVSEQYF. In DNA, the CDR3 is TGTGCCAGCAGTTATACCCTGGATCGGGTAAGCGAGCAGTACTTC.

This clonotype has at least ten counts. This chain uses TRBV7-2 with TRBJ2-5; 7 positions match TRBD2. The CDR3 consists of 16 residues. J lost 2 bases, V lost 5 bases, and 11 bases had no gene match. Looked up from germline, CDR1 is SGHTA and CDR2 is FQGNSA. The CDR3 here is CASSPFWGGGQETQYF. The CDR3 DNA follows: TGTGCCAGCAGCCCTTTCTGGGGGGGGGGGCAAGAGACCCAGTACTTC.

This clonotype showed up just a few times. The chain links TRBV19 to TRBJ2-7; 13 bases align to TRBD2. The CDR3 is 14 residues long. Germline values: CDR1 LNHDA, CDR2 SQIVND (reference sequence). The junction had 5 bases not matched to a gene; V was cut back by 10 bases and J by 2 bases. The CDR3 sequence is CATRTSGGPYEQYF. The CDR3 nucleotides read TGTGCCACCCGGACTAGCGGGGGCCCCTACGAGCAGTACTTC.

The chain has TRBV20-1 and TRBJ1-1; 7 positions match TRBD1. The V segment lost 6 bases and the J segment 6 bases; nucleotides outside the gene matches: 10. The germline gives CDR1 DFQATT, CDR2 SNEGSKA (reference sequence). The length of the CDR3 is 13 residues. Written as DNA, the CDR3 is TGCAGTGCGAAGACAGGGTCCGTCTCTGAAGCTTTCTTT. It specifies CSAKTGSVSEAFF.

This clonotype was observed many times. The chain recombines TRBV28 with TRBJ1-5; D is perhaps TRBD1 (5 bases). The CDR3 runs to 17 residues. The germline CDR1 and CDR2 sequences are MDHEN and SYDVKM. Trimming stripped 3 bases from V and 0 bases from J, with 15 bases between. This CDR3 is CASSLAQGDYSNQPQHF. CDR3 nucleotide sequence: TGTGCCAGCAGTTTGGCCCAAGGGGATTATAGCAATCAGCCCCAGCATTTT.

The J gene is TRBJ1-6, the V gene TRBV28, with 7 bases fitting TRBD1. Germline V gene lookup returns CDR1 MDHEN and CDR2 SYDVKM. Germline trimming cut 11 bases from V and 9 bases from J; bases unmatched to any gene: 13. The CDR3 has 14 amino acids. The CDR3 sequence: CAAGERGRRSPLHF. The CDR3 nucleotides are TGTGCCGCAGGGGAGAGGGGGCGTCGTTCACCCCTCCACTTT.

The rearrangement uses TRBV7-9 and TRBJ1-2; D uncertain. From germline, CDR1 is SEHNR and CDR2 FQNEAQ (reference sequence). The V gene lost 4 bases and the J gene lost 5 bases, with 8 bases spanning the gap. The CDR3 has 12 residues. CDR3 sequence: CASSSDKYGYTF. CDR3 nucleotide sequence: TGTGCCAGCAGCTCCGACAAGTATGGCTACACCTTC.

This clonotype has only a few counts. The chain joins TRBV3-1 to TRBJ2-7; D tentatively fits TRBD1 or TRBD2 (6 bases each). This CDR3 comprises 13 residues. The germline gives CDR1 LGHDT, CDR2 YNNKEL (reference sequence). Trimming shortened V by 8 bases and J by 3 bases, and 14 bases separated the two germline ends. The DNA for the CDR3 is TGTGCCAGCGCGACGGGGGCCCACTACGAGCAGTACTTC. Amino acid sequence: CASATGAHYEQYF.